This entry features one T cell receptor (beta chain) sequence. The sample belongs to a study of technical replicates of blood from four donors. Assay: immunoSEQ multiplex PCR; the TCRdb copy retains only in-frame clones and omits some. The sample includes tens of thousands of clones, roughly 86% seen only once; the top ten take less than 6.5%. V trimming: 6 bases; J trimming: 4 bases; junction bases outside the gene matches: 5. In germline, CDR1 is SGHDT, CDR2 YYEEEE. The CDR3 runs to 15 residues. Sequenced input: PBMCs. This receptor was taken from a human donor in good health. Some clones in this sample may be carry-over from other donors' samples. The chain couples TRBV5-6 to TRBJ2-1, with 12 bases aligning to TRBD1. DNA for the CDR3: TGTGCCAGCAACGGGGACAGGGGGCCATACAATGAGCAGTTCTTC. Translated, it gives CASNGDRGPYNEQFF.